A selection of T cell receptor beta chains follows, all from one sample in a study of technical replicates of blood from several donors. Some clones are missing from TCRdb's copy, which holds only in-frame ones; the method was immunoSEQ multiplex PCR. Of some 58,000 clones detected, 94% appear once; the ten largest clones hold around 0.21%. Sequencing used T cells isolated from PBMCs. The receptors come from a human donor in good health. The CDR3 runs from the conserved cysteine through the conserved F or W. A D gene is named only where the DNA matches it firmly. Only part of the rows carry a size: once, few, many, or a class if the clone is expanded.

d_call,v_call,clone_size,j_call,cdr3_nt,cdr3_aa
TRBD2,TRBV28,NA,TRBJ2-1,TGTGCCAGCAGTTACTCAGCGGGAGCCTCGATCTTC,CASSYSAGASIF
TRBD2,TRBV7-9,NA,TRBJ2-3,TGTGCCAGCAGGACCCGGGGGGGCACAGATACGCAGTATTTT,CASRTRGGTDTQYF
NA,TRBV29-1,NA,TRBJ2-2,TGCAGCGTTCGTCCGGGGAACACCGGGGAGCTGTTTTTT,CSVRPGNTGELFF
TRBD1,TRBV28,NA,TRBJ1-5,TGTGCCAGCAGTCGGCTTCGACAGGGGGTCCAGCCCCAGCATTTT,CASSRLRQGVQPQHF
NA,TRBV28,NA,TRBJ2-7,TGTGCCACCCGCCCAGGGGCGAGCTACGAGCAGTACTTC,CATRPGASYEQYF
TRBD2,TRBV5-4,NA,TRBJ2-4,TGTGCCAGCAGCCCGACTAGCGGGGCGAAAAACATTCAGTACTTC,CASSPTSGAKNIQYF
NA,TRBV7-9,NA,TRBJ2-2,TGTGCCAGCAGCTTAGTACTAGTTCCAGGGGAGCTGTTTTTT,CASSLVLVPGELFF
NA,TRBV7-9,NA,TRBJ1-4,TGTGCCAGCAGCACAGGCACGGGGGTGGTTGAAAAACTGTTTTTT,CASSTGTGVVEKLFF
NA,TRBV9,NA,TRBJ2-7,TGTGCCAGCAGCACCCGGCCTGCGGAGGAGTACGAGCAGTACTTC,CASSTRPAEEYEQYF
TRBD2,TRBV11-2,NA,TRBJ2-7,TGTGCCAGCAGCTTATCGACTAGCGGCCCCTCCTACGAGCAGTACTTC,CASSLSTSGPSYEQYF
NA,TRBV7-8,NA,TRBJ1-5,TGTGCCAGCAGTGTACCGGGAGTTAGCAATCAGCCCCAGCATTTT,CASSVPGVSNQPQHF
NA,TRBV11-2,NA,TRBJ2-5,TGTGCCAGCAGCCCAAGGACAGCCGAGACCCAGTACTTC,CASSPRTAETQYF
TRBD1,TRBV18,NA,TRBJ2-5,TGTGCCAGCTCACCACCTTCGGGACAGATGATCCAAGAGACCCAGTACTTC,CASSPPSGQMIQETQYF
TRBD1,TRBV5-1,NA,TRBJ1-3,TGCGCCAGCAGCTTCAAACTGCAGGGGGCAGCTGGAAACACCATATATTTT,CASSFKLQGAAGNTIYF
TRBD2,TRBV28,NA,TRBJ2-2,TGTGCCAGCAGTCCATGGGGTAGCGGGAGGACTCGTTTGGCTGCCGGGGAGCTGTTTTTT,CASSPWGSGRTRLAAGELFF
NA,TRBV18,NA,TRBJ2-1,TGTGCCAGCTCACCACTGATTCTAGCGAGAGACAATGAGCAGTTCTTC,CASSPLILARDNEQFF
TRBD2,TRBV13,NA,TRBJ2-5,TGTGCCAGCAAGAGACTAGCGGGGGCCCGAGGGGCCCAGTACTTC,CASKRLAGARGAQYF
NA,TRBV6-5,NA,TRBJ1-1,TGTGCCAGCAGTTCACCGACAGGACCCATGAACACTGAAGCTTTCTTT,CASSSPTGPMNTEAFF
TRBD1,TRBV5-1,NA,TRBJ2-7,TGCGCCAGCAGCTTAGCCACGGGACAGCCTTCCTACGAGCAGTACTTC,CASSLATGQPSYEQYF
NA,TRBV18,NA,TRBJ1-5,TGTGCCAGCTCACCACCGAATAGGGGGTCGGTCAATCAGCCCCAGCATTTT,CASSPPNRGSVNQPQHF
NA,TRBV5-1,NA,TRBJ1-2,TGCGCCAGCAGCTTGAGTAGCTCCCCATATGGCTACACCTTC,CASSLSSSPYGYTF
NA,TRBV28,NA,TRBJ2-5,TGTGCCAGCAGTTTAGGGGCCAGCCCCCTCCAAGAGACCCAGTACTTC,CASSLGASPLQETQYF
TRBD1,TRBV5-1,NA,TRBJ1-1,TGCGCCAGCAGCAACGAATTGGACAGGGACACTGAAGCTTTCTTT,CASSNELDRDTEAFF
NA,TRBV7-9,NA,TRBJ2-7,TGTGCCAGCAGCTTAAACCCGCAGGTCTTGTTTTTC,CASSLNPQVLFF
NA,TRBV11-3,NA,TRBJ2-7,TGTGCCAGCAGCTTAGGGTCATCGCTACAGACAGCCTACGAGCAGTACTTC,CASSLGSSLQTAYEQYF
NA,TRBV11-3,NA,TRBJ1-6,TGTGCCAGCAGCTTAGTCTCCTTCGGGGGTAAGAATTCACCCCTCCACTTT,CASSLVSFGGKNSPLHF
NA,TRBV11-1,once,TRBJ1-1,TGTGCCAGCAGCCCCGACAACTACACTGAAGCTTTCTTT,CASSPDNYTEAFF